This T cell receptor (beta chain) appears in the sequencing data of a study of beta chain features in type 1 diabetes. The V end was cut by 4 bases, the J end by 4 bases, with 11 bases between. CDR3 size: 15 residues. The germline CDR1 and CDR2 sequences are SGHTA and FQGNSA. Points from the study as a whole: There was a moderate but significant shortening of TCRB CDR3s in all four CD4+ subsets of Type 1 diabetes patients.

The table lists this clone with a few counts. Its specificity is not known. The entirety of the isolated RNA underwent reverse transcription, so expressed TCRB transcripts were sequenced. Sequencing was performed with immunoSEQ multiplex PCR; in TCRdb, only in-frame clones are kept and a portion is missing. The sample has around 710,000 clones; around an eighth are singletons. The origin of this receptor is a man aged 30 to 45 with type 1 diabetes. Sequences were obtained from naive CD4+ T cells from blood. J is TRBJ2-6 and V is TRBV7-2; D is tentatively TRBD1 or TRBD2 (5 bases each). DNA for the CDR3: TGTGCCAGCAGCTCCAGGGACCCCGGGGCCAACGTCCTGACTTTC. The encoded protein is CASSSRDPGANVLTF.